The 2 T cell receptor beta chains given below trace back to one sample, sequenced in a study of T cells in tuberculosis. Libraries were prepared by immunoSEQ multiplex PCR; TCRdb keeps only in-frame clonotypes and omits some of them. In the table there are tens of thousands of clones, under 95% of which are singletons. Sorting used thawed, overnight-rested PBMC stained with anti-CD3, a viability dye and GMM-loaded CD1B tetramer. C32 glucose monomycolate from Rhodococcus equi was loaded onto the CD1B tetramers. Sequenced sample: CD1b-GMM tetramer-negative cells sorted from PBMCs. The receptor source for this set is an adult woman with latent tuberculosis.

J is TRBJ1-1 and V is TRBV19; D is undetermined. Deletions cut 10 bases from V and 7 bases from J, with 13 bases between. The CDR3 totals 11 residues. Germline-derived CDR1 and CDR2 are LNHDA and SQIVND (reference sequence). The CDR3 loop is CATTVLDEAFF. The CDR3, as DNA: TGTGCCACTACTGTATTAGATGAAGCTTTCTTT.

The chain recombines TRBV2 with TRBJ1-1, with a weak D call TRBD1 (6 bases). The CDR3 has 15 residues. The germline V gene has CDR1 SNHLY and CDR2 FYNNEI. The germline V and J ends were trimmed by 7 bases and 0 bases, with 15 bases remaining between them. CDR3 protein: CASTRRQAMNTEAFF. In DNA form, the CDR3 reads TGTGCCAGCACCCGACGACAGGCCATGAACACTGAAGCTTTCTTT.